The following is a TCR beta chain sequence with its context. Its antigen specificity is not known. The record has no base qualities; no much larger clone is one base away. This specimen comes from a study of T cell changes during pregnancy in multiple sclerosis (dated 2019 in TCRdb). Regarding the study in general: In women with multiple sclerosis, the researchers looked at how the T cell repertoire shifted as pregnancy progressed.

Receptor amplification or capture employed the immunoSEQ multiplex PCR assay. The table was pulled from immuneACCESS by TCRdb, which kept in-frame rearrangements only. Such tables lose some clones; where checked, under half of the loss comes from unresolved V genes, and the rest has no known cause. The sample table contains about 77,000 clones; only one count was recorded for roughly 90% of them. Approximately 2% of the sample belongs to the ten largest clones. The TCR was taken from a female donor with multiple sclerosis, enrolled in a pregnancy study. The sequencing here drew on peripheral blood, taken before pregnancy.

The nucleotide sequence reads as follows: TGTGCCAGCAGCTTAGGGACAGGGGGCACGGGCGAGCAGTACTTC. Translation gives CASSLGTGGTGEQYF. The V gene is TRBV7-8 and the J gene is TRBJ2-7, with TRBD1 matching 11 junction bases. Including the terminal cysteine and phenylalanine, the CDR3 comprises 15 residues. The kept DNA is CDR3 alone, 45 bases in frame from the first base. The germline V gene provides CDR1 SGHVS and CDR2 FQNEAQ. Clipping removes 1 base from V and 6 bases from J, with 5 as the unmatched junction base count.